Following are 10 T cell receptor beta chains from one sample sequenced in a study of OX40 agonist ivuxolimab in advanced cancers. Profiled with immunoSEQ multiplex PCR; TCRdb holds only in-frame clones, not every one. The data hold about 21,000 clones, with around 84% observed a single time. The sequencing here drew on CD4+ or CD8+ T cells sorted from blood, taken in a trial of the OX40 agonist ivuxolimab. The receptors here all came from an adult with an advanced solid tumor such as melanoma, head and neck, liver or kidney cancer.

This chain connects TRBV27 to TRBJ2-2, with 15 bases identical to TRBD2. The V and J ends lost 5 bases and 4 bases, in that order; junction bases with no gene match: 11. The CDR3 covers 19 residues. Germline lookup yields CDR1 MNHEY and CDR2 SMNVEV (reference sequence). The CDR3: CASSLSIGTSGGSTGELFF. For the CDR3, the DNA is TGTGCCAGCAGTCTAAGCATAGGGACTAGCGGGGGGAGCACCGGGGAGCTGTTTTTT.

This chain connects TRBV19 to TRBJ1-1, with 7 bases identical to TRBD1. CDR3 length equals 14 residues. Looked up from germline, CDR1 is LNHDA and CDR2 is SQIVND (reference sequence). Losses at the gene ends were 7 bases for V and 7 bases for J; bases not matched to a gene: 12. For the CDR3, the DNA is TGTGCCAGTATCCCAGGGGGTCGGGGGGGTGAAGCTTTCTTT. Its protein product is CASIPGGRGGEAFF.

The count of this clone is one. The chain links TRBV7-2 to TRBJ2-3, with a weak D call TRBD1 (5 bases). The germline gives CDR1 SGHTA, CDR2 FQGNSA. This CDR3 has 15 amino acids. Trimming stripped 1 base from V and 6 bases from J, with 14 bases between. The CDR3 DNA is TGTGCCAGCAGCTTAGGCAGGGCGAAAGGGGATACGCAGTATTTT. It translates to CASSLGRAKGDTQYF.

This clone was observed once. The gene calls are TRBV28 and TRBJ1-4, with unresolved D. Trimming took off 10 bases at V and 0 bases at J, with 12 bases between the two ends. The CDR3 extends over 14 amino acids. CDR1 MDHEN and CDR2 SYDVKM come from the germline V gene. The CDR3 bases are TGTGCCACCCGAGGGCCTTCAACTAATGAAAAACTGTTTTTT. Residues: CATRGPSTNEKLFF.

The V and J genes are TRBV4-1 and TRBJ2-3; 9 bases are shared with TRBD2. Germline loops: CDR1 MGHRA, CDR2 YSYEKL. The CDR3 covers 17 residues. V shed 6 bases, J shed 4 bases, and the junction held 14 bases outside the gene matches. The CDR3 region has the DNA TGCGCCAGCAGGTGGAGATCTGGCGGGAGGGGGGCAGATACGCAGTATTTT. Its protein product is CASRWRSGGRGADTQYF.

The CDR3 sequence: CASRLLEGQTYEQYF. The CDR3 nucleotides are TGTGCCAGCAGGCTCTTGGAGGGACAGACCTACGAGCAGTACTTC. The chain carries TRBV6-1 and TRBJ2-5; a weak D match, TRBD1 (7 bases). The last part of the DNA fits TRBJ2-7 better; the J call may be wrong. The CDR3 contains 15 residues. Germline lookup yields CDR1 MNHNS and CDR2 SASEGT.

This chain joins TRBV2 and TRBJ1-1, with unresolved D. With 3 bases removed from V and 2 bases from J, the gap between germline ends came to 4 bases. The V gene's germline CDR1 is SNHLY and CDR2 FYNNEI. This CDR3 is 12 amino acids long. The CDR3 nucleotides read TGTGCCAGCAGTGAGCTAAACACTGAAGCTTTCTTT. Amino acids: CASSELNTEAFF. Using reference TRBV2 and TRBJ1-1 for the parts outside the CDR3, the full variable domain is EPEVTQTPSHQVTQMGQEVILRCVPISNHLYFYWYRQILGQKVEFLVSFYNNEISEKSEIFDDQFSVERPDGSNFTLKIRSTKLEDSAMYFCASSELNTEAFFGQGTRLTVV.

This chain joins TRBV7-6 and TRBJ1-4; D gene uncertain. Germline V gene lookup returns CDR1 SGHVS and CDR2 FNYEAQ. Trimming took 0 bases from V and 0 from J, leaving 14 bases between them. CDR3 size: 18 residues. The CDR3 spells CASSLAPRPLATNEKLFF. CDR3 in DNA: TGTGCCAGCAGCTTAGCCCCTCGCCCCTTAGCAACTAATGAAAAACTGTTTTTT.

The V call is TRBV19, the J call TRBJ2-7, with 9 bases that match TRBD2. This CDR3 has 17 residues. Germline CDR1 reads LNHDA; CDR2 reads SQIVND (reference sequence). V lost 0 bases, J lost 2 bases, and 8 bases stayed unmatched. The CDR3 region has the DNA TGTGCCAGTAGTATAGAAGTAGCGGGAGTTAGAACCTACGAGCAGTACTTC. Its translation: CASSIEVAGVRTYEQYF.

The chain employs TRBV4-3 and TRBJ1-5; 8 positions agree with TRBD1. V was pared by 2 bases and J by 7 bases, with 4 bases of the junction left unmatched. This CDR3 contains 14 residues. The germline V gene has CDR1 LGHNA and CDR2 YSLEER. This CDR3 reads CASSQTGGGQPQHF. CDR3 bases: TGCGCCAGCAGCCAAACAGGGGGGGGGCAGCCCCAGCATTTT.